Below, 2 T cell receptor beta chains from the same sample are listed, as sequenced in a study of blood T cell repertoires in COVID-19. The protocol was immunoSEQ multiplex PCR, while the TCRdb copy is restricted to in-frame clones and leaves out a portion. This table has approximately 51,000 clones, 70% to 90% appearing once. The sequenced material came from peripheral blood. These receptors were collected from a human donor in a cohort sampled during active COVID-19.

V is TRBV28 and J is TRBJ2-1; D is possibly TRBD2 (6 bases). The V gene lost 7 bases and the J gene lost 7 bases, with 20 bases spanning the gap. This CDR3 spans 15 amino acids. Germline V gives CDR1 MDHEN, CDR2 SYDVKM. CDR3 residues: CASIPAAGFLNEQFF. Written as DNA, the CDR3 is TGTGCCAGCATTCCTGCCGCGGGGTTTTTGAATGAGCAGTTCTTC.

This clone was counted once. CDR3 coding DNA: TGTGCCACCAGTGACCGGTCCTCGGGTGGCTACACCTTC. Amino acid sequence: CATSDRSSGGYTF. The chain carries TRBV24-1 and TRBJ1-2; D remains unclear. This CDR3 spans 13 amino acids. V shed 4 bases and J shed 7 bases, with 12 bases lying between them. CDR1 and CDR2 from the germline V gene are KGHDR and SFDVKD.